One and the same sample provided the 23 T cell receptor beta chains below, sequenced in a study of post-analysis software for immune sequencing data. Study results and limitations: In patients, TRBV5-6, TRBV5-1 and TRBV20-1 belonged to five or six TRBV segments found more frequently than in controls.

These receptors have no known antigen. Carried by the TCR beta cDNA libraries were unique molecular identifiers. A single record per CDR3 protein comes from TCRdb applying MiXCR to the PCR reads. Found here are under 650,000 distinct CDR3 sequences, 44% of them singletons; the top ten hold more than 1.5%. Source material: blood. These receptors were obtained from a girl between 5 and 17 years old with multiple sclerosis.

The sample holds a few counts of this clonotype. V is TRBV5-1 and J is TRBJ2-7; 7 bases line up with TRBD1. Germline-derived CDR1 and CDR2 are SGHRS and YFSETQ. The CDR3 consists of 18 residues. The V segment lost 1 base and the J segment 1 base; nucleotides outside the gene matches: 14. The CDR3 here is CASSLRGDDRVISYEQYF. As DNA, the CDR3 is TGCGCCAGCAGCTTGCGGGGAGACGACAGGGTTATATCCTACGAGCAGTACTTC.

This clonotype was observed a handful of times. The chain has TRBV12-3 or TRBV12-4 and TRBJ1-5; weak D call: TRBD1 (5 bases). This CDR3 is 13 amino acids long. V lost 3 bases and J 5 bases, leaving 8 bases between the germline ends. The CDR3 sequence is CASSFGAYQPQHF. The CDR3 DNA is TGTGCCAGCAGTTTTGGGGCATATCAGCCCCAGCATTTT.

Regarding this clonotype: A read error may produce the germline difference seen at one junction end. The chain recombines TRBV5-1 with TRBJ1-2, with 7 bases that match TRBD1. Germline values: CDR1 SGHRS, CDR2 YFSETQ. The CDR3 sequence is 15 residues long. The CDR3 DNA follows: TGCGCCAGCAGCTTGCTGCAGGGGGGGAACTATGGCTACGCCTTC. It specifies CASSLLQGGNYGYAF. Based on the CDR3 plus reference TRBV5-1 and TRBJ1-2, the full variable domain is KAGVTQTPRYLIKTRGQQVTLSCSPISGHRSVSWYQQTPGQGLQFLFEYFSETQRNKGNFPGRFSGRQFSNSRSEMNVSTLELGDSALYLCASSLLQGGNYGYAFGSGTRLTVV.

The rearrangement uses TRBV4-1 and TRBJ2-7, with 10 bases matching TRBD2. V lost 3 bases, J lost 6 bases, and 8 bases stayed unmatched. The CDR3 has 15 amino acids. Germline lookup yields CDR1 MGHRA and CDR2 YSYEKL. CDR3 DNA sequence: TGCGCCAGCAGCCAGCAGACTAGCGGGCAATGCGAGCAGTACTTC. It is translated as CASSQQTSGQCEQYF.

This clonotype was recorded many times. The genes are TRBV12-3 or TRBV12-4 and TRBJ2-5, with D tentatively TRBD1 or TRBD2 (5 bases each). The CDR3 totals 15 residues. Deletions cut 1 base from V and 6 bases from J, with 15 bases between. The CDR3 DNA sequence: TGTGCCAGCAGTTTAGTTGGGACGCCTGTGAAGACCCAGTACTTC. Its protein is CASSLVGTPVKTQYF.

For this clonotype: A read error is possible here, since a much larger clone lies one base away. The chain employs TRBV29-1 and TRBJ2-7, with D maybe TRBD2 (5 bases). V was clipped by 0 bases and J by 7 bases, with 19 bases between them. The CDR3 has 15 amino acids. Germline V CDR1 and CDR2: SQVTM, ANQGSEA. The CDR3 here is CSVEEWASRYNEQYF. CDR3 nucleotides: TGCAGCGTTGAAGAGTGGGCTAGCAGATACAATGAGCAGTACTTC.

This clonotype was seen a handful of times. The J gene is TRBJ1-4, the V gene TRBV20-1; 8 nucleotides match TRBD1. Germline loops: CDR1 DFQATT, CDR2 SNEGSKA (reference sequence). The junction had 5 bases not matched to a gene; V was cut back by 6 bases and J by 8 bases. The CDR3 contains 12 residues. In DNA, the CDR3 is TGCAGTGCCCGCCGACAGGGGGAAAAACTGTTTTTT. Protein product: CSARRQGEKLFF.

V usage is TRBV4-1 and J usage is TRBJ2-7; 7 bases are shared with TRBD1. CDR3 size: 15 residues. The trim removed 5 bases at V and 0 bases at J, leaving 7 bases unmatched. Germline V lookup: CDR1 MGHRA, CDR2 YSYEKL. The CDR3 sequence is CASSGAGGGSYEQYF. The CDR3 bases are TGCGCCAGCAGCGGGGCAGGGGGTGGCTCCTACGAGCAGTACTTC.

This clonotype came up a few times. The V and J genes are TRBV24-1 and TRBJ2-7; TRBD2 agrees at 11 bases. CDR1 KGHDR and CDR2 SFDVKD come from the germline V gene. This CDR3 has 15 amino acids. The trim removed 4 bases at V and 4 bases at J, leaving 5 bases unmatched. The CDR3 protein is CATSEGTSGDYEQYF. As DNA, the CDR3 is TGTGCCACCAGTGAGGGGACTAGCGGCGATTACGAGCAGTACTTC.

This clonotype appeared once. The chain is built from TRBV5-6 and TRBJ1-1, with 8 bases fitting TRBD1. J gave up 1 base and V 4 bases, and 6 bases lay outside the gene matches. Looked up from germline, CDR1 is SGHDT and CDR2 is YYEEEE. The CDR3 sequence is 15 residues long. In DNA, the CDR3 is TGTGCCAGCAGCACCTTAACAGGGGGGAACACTGAAGCTTTCTTT. Its translation: CASSTLTGGNTEAFF.

The sample holds a few counts of this clonotype. This sequence joins TRBV10-3 and TRBJ2-7, with 14 bases matching TRBD2. CDR3 length equals 13 residues. In germline, CDR1 is ENHRY, CDR2 SYGVKD. Losses at the gene ends were 8 bases for V and 6 bases for J; bases not matched to a gene: 3. CDR3 in DNA: TGTGCCATCGGGACTAGCGGGGGTATCGAGCAGTACTTC. It translates to CAIGTSGGIEQYF.

The chain employs TRBV24-1 and TRBJ2-1, with a weak D call TRBD1 (6 bases). Deletions cut 2 bases from V and 8 bases from J, with 9 bases between. The CDR3 loop spans 13 amino acids. The germline V gene has CDR1 KGHDR and CDR2 SFDVKD. CDR3 coding DNA: TGTGCCACCAGTGATTGGGGGCGAGATGAGCAGTTCTTC. Translating gives CATSDWGRDEQFF.

This clonotype was seen more than once but under ten times. The V gene is TRBV20-1, the J gene TRBJ2-1; TRBD2 matches at 11 bases. Germline V gives CDR1 DFQATT, CDR2 SNEGSKA (reference sequence). The CDR3 runs to 15 residues. V dropped 3 bases and J dropped 3; count of bases not matched to a gene: 4. This chain's CDR3 is CSARAGTSGYNEQFF. CDR3 nucleotides: TGCAGTGCTAGGGCCGGGACTAGCGGCTACAATGAGCAGTTCTTC.

The genes are TRBV6-4 and TRBJ1-2; tentative D call: TRBD1 (6 bases). This CDR3 spans 15 amino acids. Trimming shortened V by 3 bases and J by 0 bases, and 11 bases separated the two germline ends. The germline V gene encodes CDR1 MRHNA and CDR2 SNTAGT. CDR3: CASSEDQGPNYGYTF. Written as DNA, the CDR3 is TGTGCCAGCAGTGAGGATCAGGGGCCTAACTATGGCTACACCTTC.

This clonotype was recorded a few times. J is TRBJ2-1 and V is TRBV10-3; 12 bases fit TRBD2. J was trimmed by 6 bases and V by 6 bases; bases with no gene match: 6. The germline V gene encodes CDR1 ENHRY and CDR2 SYGVKD. CDR3 length: 15 residues. CDR3 coding DNA: TGTGCCATCAGCCCTAGCGGGGGGGCCCCCAATGAGCAGTTCTTC. Protein sequence: CAISPSGGAPNEQFF.

V is TRBV7-6 and J is TRBJ2-1; TRBD2 aligns across 9 bases. The CDR3 totals 15 residues. Germline V gives CDR1 SGHVS, CDR2 FNYEAQ. J gave up 7 bases and V 3 bases, and 7 bases lay outside the gene matches. This CDR3 is CASSFSGRSMNEQFF. Here the CDR3 DNA reads TGTGCCAGCAGCTTTAGCGGGAGAAGCATGAATGAGCAGTTCTTC.

The rearrangement uses TRBV12-3 or TRBV12-4 and TRBJ1-4; D unclear. V was pared by 5 bases and J by 6 bases, with 16 bases between. The CDR3 covers 15 residues. The CDR3 coding sequence is TGTGCCAGCAGTCCCCCAGGACGAGGGTATGAAAAACTGTTTTTT. Amino acids: CASSPPGRGYEKLFF.

V is TRBV27 and J is TRBJ2-5; TRBD1 is a possible D gene (7 bases). Per the germline V gene, CDR1 is MNHEY and CDR2 is SMNVEV (reference sequence). V was shortened by 4 bases and J by 11 bases, with 17 bases between the two germline ends. The CDR3 covers 13 residues. CDR3 loop: CASSWQGGKDQYF. The CDR3, as DNA: TGTGCCAGCAGTTGGCAGGGGGGAAAAGATCAGTACTTC.

The chain recombines TRBV2 with TRBJ2-7; D possibly matches TRBD1 or TRBD2 (6 bases each). The closer fit of TRBJ2-5 to the DNA end suggests the J call may be wrong. The CDR3 spans 13 residues. Germline CDR1 SNHLY, CDR2 FYNNEI. The CDR3 bases are TGTGCCAGCGGAAGTACAGGGAGGGAGACCCAGTACTTC. It specifies CASGSTGRETQYF.

The chain couples TRBV12-3 or TRBV12-4 to TRBJ2-4; D perhaps matches TRBD2 (5 bases). The CDR3 runs to 18 residues. Between the trimmed V and J ends, which lost 5 bases and 1 base, there was a span of 21 bases. The CDR3 region has the DNA TGTGCCAGCAGTCCCTCGCGGGCCACCGGAGGTGCCAAAAACATTCAGTACTTC. It translates to CASSPSRATGGAKNIQYF.

This chain joins TRBV20-1 and TRBJ2-4; 9 nucleotides align to TRBD2. V lost 5 bases, J lost 13 bases, and 21 bases stayed unmatched. The CDR3 is made up of 16 amino acids. Germline CDR1 reads DFQATT; CDR2 reads SNEGSKA (reference sequence). The CDR3 here is CSAGVAGVRAYNEQYF. The CDR3 nucleotides read TGCAGTGCTGGGGTAGCGGGAGTGAGGGCCTACAATGAGCAGTACTTC.

The chain employs TRBV24-1 and TRBJ2-1, with TRBD1 matching over 11 bases. The J segment lost 13 bases and the V segment lost 2 bases, leaving 12 bases of the junction unmatched. The CDR3 is made up of 16 amino acids. Germline V lookup: CDR1 KGHDR, CDR2 SFDVKD. The CDR3 spells CATSDWEDRGPETQFF. The DNA for the CDR3 is TGTGCCACCAGTGATTGGGAGGACAGGGGGCCAGAGACCCAGTTCTTC.

This clonotype was detected a few times. The chain carries TRBV28 and TRBJ2-3, with TRBD2 matching 8 bases. CDR3 size: 15 residues. From germline, CDR1 is MDHEN and CDR2 SYDVKM. The V segment lost 5 bases and the J segment 0 bases; nucleotides outside the gene matches: 4. The CDR3 region is CASSIAGTSTDTQYF. CDR3 coding DNA: TGTGCCAGCAGTATAGCGGGAACTAGCACAGATACGCAGTATTTT.